This T cell receptor (beta chain) was profiled in a study of CD8 T cells in Susac syndrome. Broader study findings: The authors acknowledged that the study's TCR sequencing and HLA analysis involved relatively few individuals.

The germline V and J ends were trimmed by 7 bases and 1 base, with 16 bases remaining between them. This CDR3 has 15 residues. As for this clonotype: Its matching antigen is unknown.

In the multiple sclerosis control group, patients were treatment-naive and had stable or active relapsing-remitting disease. Random hexamers were used to reverse transcribe the RNA input (about 0.45 to 1 ug). Amplification of TCR beta CDR3 spanned 54 Vbeta and 13 Jbeta via immunoSEQ multiplex PCR. TCRdb re-derived calls from the immunoSEQ multiplex PCR reads in MiXCR, one entry per CDR3 protein. The sample includes approximately 200,000 distinct CDR3 sequences, about 95% of them seen just once. Source material: CD4+ T cells from PBMCs. V and J are TRBV12-3 or TRBV12-4 and TRBJ1-2; D is unclear. This clonotype originated in a human donor with multiple sclerosis. This CDR3 is CASTYAPGFNYGYTF. The CDR3 DNA reads TGTGCCAGCACCTACGCCCCAGGCTTTAACTATGGCTACACCTTC.